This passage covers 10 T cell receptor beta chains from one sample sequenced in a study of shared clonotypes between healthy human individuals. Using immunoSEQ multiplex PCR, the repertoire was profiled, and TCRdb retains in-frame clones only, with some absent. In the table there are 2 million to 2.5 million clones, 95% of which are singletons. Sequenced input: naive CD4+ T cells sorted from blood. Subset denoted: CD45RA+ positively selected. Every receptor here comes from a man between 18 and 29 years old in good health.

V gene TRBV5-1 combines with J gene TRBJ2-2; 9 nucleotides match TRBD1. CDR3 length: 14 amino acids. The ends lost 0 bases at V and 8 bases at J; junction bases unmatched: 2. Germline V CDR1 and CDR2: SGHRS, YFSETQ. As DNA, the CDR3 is TGCGCCAGCAGCTTGGAGGGACAGGGAGGGGAGCTGTTTTTT. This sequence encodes CASSLEGQGGELFF.

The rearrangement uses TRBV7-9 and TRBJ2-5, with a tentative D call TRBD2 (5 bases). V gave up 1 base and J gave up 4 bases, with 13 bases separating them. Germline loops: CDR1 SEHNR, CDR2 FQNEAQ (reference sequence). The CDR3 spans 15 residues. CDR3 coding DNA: TGTGCCAGCAGCTTAGGGCCGGGGTCAGGAGAGACCCAGTACTTC. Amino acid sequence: CASSLGPGSGETQYF.

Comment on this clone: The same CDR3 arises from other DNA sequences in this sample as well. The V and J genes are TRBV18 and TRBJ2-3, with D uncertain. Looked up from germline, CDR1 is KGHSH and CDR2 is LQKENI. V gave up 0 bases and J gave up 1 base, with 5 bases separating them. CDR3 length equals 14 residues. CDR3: CASSPPTRTDTQYF. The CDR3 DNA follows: TGTGCCAGCTCACCACCGACCCGCACAGATACGCAGTATTTT. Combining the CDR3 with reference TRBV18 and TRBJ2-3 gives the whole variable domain NAGVMQNPRHLVRRRGQEARLRCSPMKGHSHVYWYRQLPEEGLKFMVYLQKENIIDESGMPKERFSAEFPKEGPSILRIQQVVRGDSAAYFCASSPPTRTDTQYFGPGTRLTVL.

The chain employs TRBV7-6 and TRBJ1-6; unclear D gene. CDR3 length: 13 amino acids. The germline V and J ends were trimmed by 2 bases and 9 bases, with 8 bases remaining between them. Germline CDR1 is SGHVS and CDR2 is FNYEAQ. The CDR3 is CASSLRSGSPLHF. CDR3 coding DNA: TGTGCCAGCAGCTTACGGAGTGGTTCACCCCTCCACTTT. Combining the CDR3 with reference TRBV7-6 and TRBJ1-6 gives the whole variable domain GAGVSQSPRYKVTKRGQDVALRCDPISGHVSLYWYRQALGQGPEFLTYFNYEAQQDKSGLPNDRFSAERPEGSISTLTIQRTEQRDSAMYRCASSLRSGSPLHFGNGTRLTVT.

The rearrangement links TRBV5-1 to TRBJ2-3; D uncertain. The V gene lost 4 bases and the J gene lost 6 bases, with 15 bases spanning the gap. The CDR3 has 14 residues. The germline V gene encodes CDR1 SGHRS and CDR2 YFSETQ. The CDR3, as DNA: TGCGCCAGCAGCAAAAGACAAGGAGTGGATACGCAGTATTTT. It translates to CASSKRQGVDTQYF.

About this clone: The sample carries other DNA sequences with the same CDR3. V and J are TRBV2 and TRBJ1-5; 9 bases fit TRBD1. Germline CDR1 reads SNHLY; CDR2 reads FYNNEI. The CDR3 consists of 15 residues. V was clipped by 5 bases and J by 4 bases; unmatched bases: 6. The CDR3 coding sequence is TGTGCCAGCAGTCTTTCGGGACAGGGTAATCAGCCCCAGCATTTT. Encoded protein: CASSLSGQGNQPQHF.

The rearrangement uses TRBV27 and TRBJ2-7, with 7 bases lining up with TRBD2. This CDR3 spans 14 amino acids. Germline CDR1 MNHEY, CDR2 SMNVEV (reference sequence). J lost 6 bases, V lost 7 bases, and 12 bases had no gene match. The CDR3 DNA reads TGTGCCAGCACCCCCGTGGTTGGGGGGGTCGAGCAGTACTTC. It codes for CASTPVVGGVEQYF.

CDR3 amino acids: CASISRASGVKFF. The CDR3 nucleotides are TGTGCCAGCATCTCGAGGGCTAGCGGGGTTAAGTTCTTC. V and J are TRBV27 and TRBJ2-1; TRBD2 matches 9 bases. The length of the CDR3 is 13 residues. With 7 bases clipped from V and 14 bases from J, the junction kept 12 bases outside the gene matches. Germline CDR1 reads MNHEY; CDR2 reads SMNVEV (reference sequence).

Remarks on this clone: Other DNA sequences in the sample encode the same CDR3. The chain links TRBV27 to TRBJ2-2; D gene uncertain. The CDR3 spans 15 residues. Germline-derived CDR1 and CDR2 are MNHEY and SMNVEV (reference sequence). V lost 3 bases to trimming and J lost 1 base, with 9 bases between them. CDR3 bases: TGTGCCAGCAGTTTGAGCAGATTGAACACCGGGGAGCTGTTTTTT. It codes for CASSLSRLNTGELFF.

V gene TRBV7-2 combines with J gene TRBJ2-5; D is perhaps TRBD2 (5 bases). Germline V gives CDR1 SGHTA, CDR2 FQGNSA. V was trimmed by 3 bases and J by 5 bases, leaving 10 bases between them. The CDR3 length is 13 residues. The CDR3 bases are TGTGCCAGCAGCTTCGGGGTTCTGGAGACCCAGTACTTC. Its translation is CASSFGVLETQYF.